The 15 T cell receptor beta chains below all came from one sample that was sequenced in a study of a mutant IDH1 vaccine in newly diagnosed glioma. Indicated time point: baseline, week 1 (first vaccination visit). Sample treatment: pre-vaccination baseline after standard-of-care therapy. The repertoire was sequenced with immunoSEQ multiplex PCR; TCRdb's copy has only in-frame clones and lacks some. The table shows about 66,000 clones, with about 86% occurring only once. This specimen was PBMCs, taken from a glioma patient treated with radiotherapy, temozolomide or both. The receptors here all came from a young man with glioma.

The rearrangement joins TRBV30 to TRBJ1-1; D gene unclear. With 0 bases removed from V and 6 bases from J, the gap between germline ends came to 11 bases. The germline V gene encodes CDR1 GTSNPN and CDR2 SVGIG (reference sequence). The CDR3 sequence is 13 residues long. CDR3 residues: CAWSVPSMAEAFF. The CDR3 nucleotides read TGTGCCTGGAGTGTACCGAGTATGGCTGAAGCTTTCTTT.

This clone was seen only a few times. The rearrangement uses TRBV25-1 and TRBJ1-5; maybe TRBD1 (5 bases). CDR1 and CDR2 (germline): MGHDK, SYGVNS. Trimming took off 1 base at V and 4 bases at J, with 8 bases between the two ends. This CDR3 is 14 amino acids long. This CDR3 is CASSELGGNQPQHF. CDR3 nucleotide sequence: TGTGCCAGCAGTGAATTGGGGGGAAATCAGCCCCAGCATTTT.

V gene TRBV5-1 combines with J gene TRBJ2-7, with D tentatively TRBD1 (5 bases). The germline V gene has CDR1 SGHRS and CDR2 YFSETQ. The CDR3 consists of 14 residues. V was cut by 2 bases and J by 0 bases, with 9 bases left in between. DNA for the CDR3: TGCGCCAGCAGCTTCGACAGCAGCTCCTACGAGCAGTACTTC. As protein: CASSFDSSSYEQYF. The full variable domain, in which reference TRBV5-1 and TRBJ2-7 provide the parts outside the CDR3, is KAGVTQTPRYLIKTRGQQVTLSCSPISGHRSVSWYQQTPGQGLQFLFEYFSETQRNKGNFPGRFSGRQFSNSRSEMNVSTLELGDSALYLCASSFDSSSYEQYFGPGTRLTVT.

V and J are TRBV6-5 and TRBJ1-5; tentatively, D is TRBD1 (6 bases). Looked up from germline, CDR1 is MNHEY and CDR2 is SVGAGI. The CDR3 has 16 residues. V lost 0 bases, J lost 3 bases, and 12 bases lay in between. CDR3 sequence reads: CASSYSVSGANQPQHF. DNA of the CDR3: TGTGCCAGCAGTTACTCGGTATCAGGGGCCAATCAGCCCCAGCATTTT.

V and J are TRBV18 and TRBJ2-2; TRBD2 might be the D (6 bases). This CDR3 region has 15 residues. Germline assignment: CDR1 KGHSH and CDR2 LQKENI. Trimming took 2 bases from V and 2 from J, leaving 9 bases between them. The CDR3 is CASSPYSGNTGELFF. The CDR3 DNA sequence: TGTGCCAGCTCACCATATAGCGGAAACACCGGGGAGCTGTTTTTT. Variable domain in full (rest from reference TRBV18 and TRBJ2-2): NAGVMQNPRHLVRRRGQEARLRCSPMKGHSHVYWYRQLPEEGLKFMVYLQKENIIDESGMPKERFSAEFPKEGPSILRIQQVVRGDSAAYFCASSPYSGNTGELFFGEGSRLTVL.

The genes are TRBV15 and TRBJ2-1, with 8 bases lining up with TRBD2. Looked up from germline, CDR1 is LNHNV and CDR2 is YYDKDF (reference sequence). J lost 0 bases, V lost 3 bases, and 4 bases had no gene match. This CDR3 has 16 residues. CDR3 sequence: CATSSLRGGSYNEQFF. The CDR3 bases are TGTGCCACCAGCAGCTTACGGGGGGGCTCCTACAATGAGCAGTTCTTC.

J is TRBJ1-5 and V is TRBV2; no clear D. The ends were cut back, 3 bases at V and 0 bases at J, with 3 bases in the middle. Germline assignment: CDR1 SNHLY and CDR2 FYNNEI. The CDR3 is 13 amino acids. The CDR3 region is CASSEYSNQPQHF. The CDR3 DNA sequence: TGTGCCAGCAGTGAGTATAGCAATCAGCCCCAGCATTTT.

The chain couples TRBV25-1 to TRBJ1-6; TRBD1 aligns across 8 bases. With 3 bases clipped from V and 3 bases from J, the junction kept 4 bases outside the gene matches. From germline, CDR1 is MGHDK and CDR2 SYGVNS. This CDR3 is 16 amino acids long. CDR3 loop: CASSESGQGYNSPLHF. The CDR3 DNA reads as TGTGCCAGCAGTGAGTCAGGACAGGGCTATAATTCACCCCTCCACTTT.

V and J are TRBV2 and TRBJ1-2; 9 bases line up with TRBD1. The CDR3 totals 13 residues. Germline loops: CDR1 SNHLY, CDR2 FYNNEI. J lost 7 bases, V lost 7 bases, and 7 bases had no gene match. The CDR3 region is CASTLTGGSGYTF. The CDR3 DNA reads as TGTGCCAGCACCTTGACAGGGGGGTCTGGCTACACCTTC.

V and J are TRBV28 and TRBJ1-5; possible D gene TRBD1, 5 bases. The CDR3 loop spans 15 amino acids. Germline V CDR1 and CDR2: MDHEN, SYDVKM. V was clipped by 5 bases and J by 1 base, with 12 bases between them. The CDR3 DNA reads TGTGCCAGCAGTACCGGGACCCAAAGCAATCAGCCCCAGCATTTT. This codes for CASSTGTQSNQPQHF.

The chain joins TRBV5-4 to TRBJ2-5; tentatively, D is TRBD2 (6 bases). V lost 3 bases, J lost 5 bases, and 17 bases lay in between. Germline CDR1 and CDR2: SGHNT and YYREEE (reference sequence). The CDR3 runs to 15 residues. The CDR3 nucleotides are TGTGCCAGCAGCTCCCCTGTAGAGGCGGGGGAGACCCAGTACTTC. Protein: CASSSPVEAGETQYF.

The CDR3 sequence: CASSGWGETQYF. CDR3 DNA: TGTGCCAGCAGTGGGTGGGGAGAGACCCAGTACTTC. The V gene is TRBV2, the J gene TRBJ2-5, with D uncertain. The CDR3 consists of 12 residues. The ends were cut back, 4 bases at V and 4 bases at J, with 7 bases in the middle. Germline V CDR1 and CDR2: SNHLY, FYNNEI.

The CDR3 nucleotides read TGTGCCAGCAGTTACGGGACAGGGGTCTTGTTTAGTGAAGCTTTCTTT. Protein: CASSYGTGVLFSEAFF. The chain combines TRBV6-5 with TRBJ1-1; 10 positions match TRBD1. This CDR3 spans 16 amino acids. Trimming cost V 2 bases and J 7 bases; bases outside gene matches: 10. Germline assignment: CDR1 MNHEY and CDR2 SVGAGI.

This sequence joins TRBV14 and TRBJ1-6; maybe TRBD1 (6 bases). CDR3 length: 15 residues. Trimming stripped 5 bases from V and 6 bases from J, with 14 bases between. The V gene's germline CDR1 is SGHDN and CDR2 FVKESK. CDR3 region: CASSFNRQANSPLHF. CDR3 DNA: TGTGCCAGCAGCTTTAATCGACAGGCTAATTCACCCCTCCACTTT. The whole variable domain, filled in from reference TRBV14 and TRBJ1-6, reads EAGVTQFPSHSVIEKGQTVTLRCDPISGHDNLYWYRRVMGKEIKFLLHFVKESKQDESGMPNNRFLAERTGGTYSTLKVQPAELEDSGVYFCASSFNRQANSPLHFGNGTRLTVT.

This clone showed up just once. This rearrangement joins TRBV7-9 to TRBJ1-2; tentatively, D is TRBD1 (5 bases). Deletions cut 0 bases from V and 1 base from J, with 9 bases between. Germline assignment: CDR1 SEHNR and CDR2 FQNEAQ (reference sequence). This CDR3 comprises 15 residues. The CDR3 DNA reads as TGTGCCAGCAGCTTAGCGCCTCAGGGTAACTATGGCTACACCTTC. Protein: CASSLAPQGNYGYTF.